The following is a T cell receptor beta chain sequence with its context. These data originate in a study of control samples from healthy donors and cancer patients. Method: immunoSEQ multiplex PCR; TCRdb's copy keeps in-frame clones and lacks some. The sample shows about 94,000 clones, over 75% of them seen only once. V gave up 0 bases and J gave up 15 bases; unmatched junction bases: 10. The CDR3 is made up of 14 amino acids. CDR1 and CDR2 (germline): SGHKS, YYEKEE (reference sequence). The sequence derives from a woman in her late teens or twenties in good health. The chain carries TRBV5-5 and TRBJ2-1, with TRBD1 matching over 9 bases. The sample comprised blood. In DNA form, the CDR3 reads TGTGCCAGCAGCTTGGGAGTCGTGGGGACAGGGTGGTTCTTC. Amino acid sequence: CASSLGVVGTGWFF.